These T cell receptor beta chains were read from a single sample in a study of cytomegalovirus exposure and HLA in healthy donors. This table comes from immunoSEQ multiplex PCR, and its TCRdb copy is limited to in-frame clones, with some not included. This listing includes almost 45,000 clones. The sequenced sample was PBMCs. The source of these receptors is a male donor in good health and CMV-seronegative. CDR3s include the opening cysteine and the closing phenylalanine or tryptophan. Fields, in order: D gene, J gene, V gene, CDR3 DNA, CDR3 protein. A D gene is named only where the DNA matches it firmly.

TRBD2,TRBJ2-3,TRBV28,TGTGCCAGCAGCCTTTGGACTAGCGGGACAGATACGCAGTATTTT,CASSLWTSGTDTQYF
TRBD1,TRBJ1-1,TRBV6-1,TGTGCCAGCAGTGAAGCCCAAGGAGGGACAGGGGATAGCACTGAAGCTTTCTTT,CASSEAQGGTGDSTEAFF
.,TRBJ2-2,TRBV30,TGTGCCTGGAGTAGCGGTTACACCGGGGAGCTGTTTTTT,CAWSSGYTGELFF
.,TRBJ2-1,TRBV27,TGTGCCAGCAGTCCGTGGCCCTACAATGAGCAGTTCTTC,CASSPWPYNEQFF
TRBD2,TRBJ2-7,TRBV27,TGTGCCAGCAGTGCTCGAACTAGCGGGAGCATCTACGAGCAGTACTTC,CASSARTSGSIYEQYF
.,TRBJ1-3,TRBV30,TGTGCCTGGAGCCCAGGAGGGCGCAACACCATATATTTT,CAWSPGGRNTIYF
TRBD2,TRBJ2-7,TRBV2,TGTGCCAGCAGTGGACTAGCGGGCTCCGGTAACGAGCAGTACTTC,CASSGLAGSGNEQYF
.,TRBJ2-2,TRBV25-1,TGTGCCAGCACCGGGGTACTCACCGGGGAGCTGTTTTTT,CASTGVLTGELFF
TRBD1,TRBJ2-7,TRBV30,TGTGCCTGGCGCTCAACAGGGGAGTACGAGCAGTACTTC,CAWRSTGEYEQYF
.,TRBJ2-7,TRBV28,TGTGCCAGCAGTTTAGGGGGTGCCGGACTATCCTACGAGCAGTACTTC,CASSLGGAGLSYEQYF
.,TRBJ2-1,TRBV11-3,TGTGCCAGCAGCTCGACTAGGGAGCCCAGCAATGAGCAGTTCTTC,CASSSTREPSNEQFF
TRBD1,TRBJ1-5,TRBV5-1,TGCGCCAGCAGCTTTACAGGGGGCAAGGATCAGCCCCAGCATTTT,CASSFTGGKDQPQHF
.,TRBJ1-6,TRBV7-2,TGTGCCAGCAGCTTCACAGGGTGGCAGAATTCACCCCTCCACTTT,CASSFTGWQNSPLHF
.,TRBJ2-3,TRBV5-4,TGTGCCAGCAGCGGACTCCCGTGGGATACGCAGTATTTT,CASSGLPWDTQYF
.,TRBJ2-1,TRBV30,TGTGCCTGGAGTAGCGACTCTTCCTACAATGAGCAGTTCTTC,CAWSSDSSYNEQFF
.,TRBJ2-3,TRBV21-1,TGTGCCAGCAGCAAAGGTAGGTATGAGCGAATTAACACAGATACGCAGTATTTT,CASSKGRYERINTDTQYF
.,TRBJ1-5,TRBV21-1,TGTGCCAGCAGCAAACGACCCAGGGCGAATCAGCCCCAGCATTTT,CASSKRPRANQPQHF
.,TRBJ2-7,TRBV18,TGTGCCAGCTCACCTAGGCATAGCACATACGAGCAGTACTTC,CASSPRHSTYEQYF
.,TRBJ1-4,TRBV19,TGTGCCAGTAGACCAGAGATGGGAGGAACTAATGAAAAACTGTTTTTT,CASRPEMGGTNEKLFF
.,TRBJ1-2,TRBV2,TGTGCCAGCAGGGTTATGGGGGCGAACTATGGCTACACCTTC,CASRVMGANYGYTF
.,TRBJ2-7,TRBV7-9,TGTGCCAGCAGCTTCGGCCCTCAGGGGACGGAAGACGAGCAGTACTTC,CASSFGPQGTEDEQYF
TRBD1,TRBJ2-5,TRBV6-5,TGTGCCAGCAGGCTGACAGGGGTGGGGGAGACCCAGTACTTC,CASRLTGVGETQYF
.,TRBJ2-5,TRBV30,TGTGCCTGGAGTGTACGGGGCGGGACAGAGACCCAGTACTTC,CAWSVRGGTETQYF
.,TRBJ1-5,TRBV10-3,TGTGCCGTCCAGGGTAGCAATCAGCCCCAGCATTTT,CAVQGSNQPQHF
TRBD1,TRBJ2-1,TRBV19,TGTGCCAGTAGACCCCCGGGACAGGGAAGGAATGAGCAGTTCTTC,CASRPPGQGRNEQFF
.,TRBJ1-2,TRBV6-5,TGTGCCAGCAGTCCCCCCCAGGGAGGGGGCTACACCTTC,CASSPPQGGGYTF
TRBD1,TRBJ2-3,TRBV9,TGTGCCAGCAGCTCCAGTCCCGGGACAGGGGGCACAGATACGCAGTATTTT,CASSSSPGTGGTDTQYF
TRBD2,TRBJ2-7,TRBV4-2,TGTGCCAGCAGCAAAGGACTAGCCTACGAGCAGTACTTC,CASSKGLAYEQYF
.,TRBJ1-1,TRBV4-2,TGTGCCAGCAGCCAAGTCTGGGAGATGGGCACTGAAGCTTTCTTT,CASSQVWEMGTEAFF
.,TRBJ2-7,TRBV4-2,TGTGCCAGCAGCCAAGATGTAGCGGAGCAGTACTTC,CASSQDVAEQYF
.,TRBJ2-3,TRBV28,TGTGCCAGCAGTCCCGGGACTTTCCACACAGATACGCAGTATTTT,CASSPGTFHTDTQYF
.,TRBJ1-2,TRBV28,TGTGCCAGTAATACCCTTAGAGCTAACTATGGCTACACCTTC,CASNTLRANYGYTF
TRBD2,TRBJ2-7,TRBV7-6,TGTGCCAGCAGCCTACTAGCGGGGTTGAGCTCCTACGAGCAGTACTTC,CASSLLAGLSSYEQYF
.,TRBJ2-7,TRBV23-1,TGCGCCAGCAGTCAAACAGGGTACCACGAGCAGTACTTC,CASSQTGYHEQYF
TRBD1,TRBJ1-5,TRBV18,TGTGCCAGCTCACCGACGACAGGGGGTGGCAATCAGCCCCAGCATTTT,CASSPTTGGGNQPQHF
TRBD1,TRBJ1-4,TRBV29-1,TGCAGCGTTGGGAGGACAGGCGGTGGAGAAAAACTGTTTTTT,CSVGRTGGGEKLFF
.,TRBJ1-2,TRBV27,TGTGCCAGCGGGACGGGACTCGGGGATGGCTACACCTTC,CASGTGLGDGYTF
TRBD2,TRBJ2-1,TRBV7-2,TGTGCCAGCAACCCTCTAGCGGGAGGGCAGGGCCGGGAGCAGTTCTTC,CASNPLAGGQGREQFF
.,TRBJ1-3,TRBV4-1,TGCGCCCCCAGCCAAGATAGGCTCCGGCAGCGGACTGGAAACACCATATATTTT,CAPSQDRLRQRTGNTIYF
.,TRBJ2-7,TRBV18,TGTGCCAGCTCACCGACTAGACTAGACTACGAGCAGTACTTC,CASSPTRLDYEQYF
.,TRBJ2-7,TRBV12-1,TGTGCCAGCAGCTTTAGTCGGATACGGGGGGACTACGAGCAGTACTTC,CASSFSRIRGDYEQYF
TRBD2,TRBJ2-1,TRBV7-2,TGTGCCAGTGCGACTAGCGGGAGGTATGAGCAGTTCTTC,CASATSGRYEQFF
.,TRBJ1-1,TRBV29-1,TGCAGCGTTGACTACACTGAAGCTTTCTTT,CSVDYTEAFF
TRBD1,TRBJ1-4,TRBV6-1,TGTGCCAGCACCCAGGACAGGGAATACGAAAAACTGTTTTTT,CASTQDREYEKLFF
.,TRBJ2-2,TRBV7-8,TGTGCCAGCAGGCCCCCGGGATCGAACACCGGGGAGCTGTTTTTT,CASRPPGSNTGELFF
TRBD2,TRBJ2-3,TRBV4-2,TGTGCCAGCAGCACGGGCGGGAGGTCTAGCACAGATACGCAGTATTTT,CASSTGGRSSTDTQYF
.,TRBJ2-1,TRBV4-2,TGTGCCAGCTCCCGGGACTCTTACAATGAGCAGTTCTTC,CASSRDSYNEQFF
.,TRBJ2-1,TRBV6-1,TGTGCCAGCAGTGGAAGGCAGGGTGGGGATGAGCAGTTCTTC,CASSGRQGGDEQFF
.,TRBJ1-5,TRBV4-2,TGTGCCAGCAGCCAAGGTCAGGGTGTTCAGCCCCAGCATTTT,CASSQGQGVQPQHF
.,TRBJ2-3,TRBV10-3,TGTGCCATCAGTGAGTCTCCCCGTGGAGATAAGCAGTATTTT,CAISESPRGDKQYF
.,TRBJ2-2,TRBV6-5,TGTGCCATCAGACGGGAGTTGATGAACACCGGGGAGCTGTTTTTT,CAIRRELMNTGELFF
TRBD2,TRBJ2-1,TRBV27,TGTGCCAGCAGAGGGACTAGCGGGAGTTGGTACCTCTTC,CASRGTSGSWYLF
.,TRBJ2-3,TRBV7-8,TGTGCCAGCAGCTTAGTAGCCCGCCGACAGACAGATACGCAGTATTTT,CASSLVARRQTDTQYF
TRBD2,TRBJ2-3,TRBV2,TGTGCCAGCGGGGGACTAATCACAGATACGCAGTATTTT,CASGGLITDTQYF
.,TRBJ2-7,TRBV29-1,TGCAGCGTTGGGACAAGGCGCGAGCAGTACTTC,CSVGTRREQYF
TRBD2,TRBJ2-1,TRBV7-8,TGTGCCAGCAGCCCCGAAAGGACTAGAAATGAGCAGTTCTTC,CASSPERTRNEQFF
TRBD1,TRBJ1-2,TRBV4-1,TGCGCCAGCAGCCAAGTCGACAGGGTTAACTATGGCTACACCTTC,CASSQVDRVNYGYTF